Below, one TCR beta chain is given with its context. The data were taken from a study of blood T cell repertoires in COVID-19. In the original workflow: It was from reference gene primer amplification that nucleated cell counts were estimated. Profiling relied on immunoSEQ multiplex PCR, and the TCRdb table lists in-frame clones only, not all of them. V, J and clone size were drawn from that table, and D and trimming were deduced from the DNA. In the table there are about 78,000 clones, approximately 86% of which are singletons. The receptor was derived from a woman aged 55-70 years with acute or convalescent COVID-19. Sample: peripheral blood.

The CDR3 loop reads CASSLGTALEKRFF. The CDR3 nucleotides are TGCGCCAGCAGCTTGGGGACAGCCCTGGAAAAGAGGTTTTTT. The chain uses TRBV5-1 and TRBJ1-4, with a possible D match to TRBD1 (6 bases). V dropped 0 bases and J dropped 16 bases, with 19 bases sitting between them. The length of the CDR3 is 14 residues. In germline, CDR1 is SGHRS, CDR2 YFSETQ.